The 9 T cell receptor beta chains below come from one sample, sequenced in a study of technical replicates of blood from several donors. This table comes from immunoSEQ multiplex PCR, and its TCRdb copy is limited to in-frame clones, with some not included. The sample contains 95,000 to 100,000 clones, over 90% of which appear only once. Sequences were obtained from T cells isolated from PBMCs. These receptors were obtained from a human donor in good health.

The V gene is TRBV19, the J gene TRBJ1-2, with 9 bases matching TRBD1. This CDR3 has 17 residues. Losses at the gene ends were 1 base for V and 1 base for J; bases not matched to a gene: 7. CDR1 is LNHDA and CDR2 is SQIVND in the germline V gene (reference sequence). The chain's CDR3 is CASSIVPGQGINYGYTF. CDR3 coding DNA: TGTGCCAGTAGTATAGTCCCAGGACAGGGGATTAACTATGGCTACACCTTC.

The V call is TRBV9, the J call TRBJ1-1; a weak D match, TRBD1 (5 bases). The CDR3 is 14 amino acids. Germline V gene sequence: CDR1 SGDLS, CDR2 YYNGEE. The V and J ends lost 0 bases and 3 bases respectively, with 9 bases between them. CDR3 nucleotide sequence: TGTGCCAGCAGCGTAGCACCAGGGTACACTGAAGCTTTCTTT. Protein: CASSVAPGYTEAFF. Based on the CDR3 plus reference TRBV9 and TRBJ1-1, the full variable domain is DSGVTQTPKHLITATGQRVTLRCSPRSGDLSVYWYQQSLDQGLQFLIQYYNGEERAKGNILERFSAQQFPDLHSELNLSSLELGDSALYFCASSVAPGYTEAFFGQGTRLTVV.

The rearrangement joins TRBV5-8 to TRBJ1-1; D uncertain. Between the trimmed V and J ends, which lost 4 bases and 1 base, there was a span of 11 bases. CDR1 SGHTS and CDR2 YDEGEE come from the germline V gene. The CDR3 has 14 amino acids. The chain's CDR3 is CASSPRGQNTEAFF. DNA of the CDR3: TGTGCCAGCAGCCCCCGTGGGCAGAACACTGAAGCTTTCTTT. Complete variable domain (other parts from reference TRBV5-8 and TRBJ1-1): EAGVTQSPTHLIKTRGQQATLRCSPISGHTSVYWYQQALGLGLQFLLWYDEGEERNRGNFPPRFSGRQFPNYSSELNVNALELEDSALYLCASSPRGQNTEAFFGQGTRLTVV.

The chain uses TRBV7-9 and TRBJ1-4, with D possibly matching TRBD1 (5 bases). The CDR3 is 17 amino acids. V was trimmed by 0 bases and J by 5 bases, leaving 16 bases between them. CDR1 and CDR2 (germline): SEHNR, FQNEAQ (reference sequence). The CDR3 here is CASSLAFDSSGNEKLFF. CDR3 coding DNA: TGTGCCAGCAGCTTAGCTTTCGACAGTTCAGGAAATGAAAAACTGTTTTTT.

The rearrangement joins TRBV11-3 to TRBJ2-5; D not certain. Trimming left V 5 bases short and J 4 bases short, with 29 bases between. Looked up from germline, CDR1 is SGHNT and CDR2 is YENEEA. CDR3 length: 19 residues. CDR3 coding DNA: TGTGCCAGCAGCCTGCCTTTTTTGAAGGTAAGAAGGTGCGGAGAGACCCAGTACTTC. As protein: CASSLPFLKVRRCGETQYF.

The chain combines TRBV9 with TRBJ2-1, with a weak D call TRBD2 (5 bases). This CDR3 is built from 14 residues. Trimming left V 3 bases short and J 4 bases short, with 11 bases between. CDR1 SGDLS and CDR2 YYNGEE come from the germline V gene. The CDR3 DNA is TGTGCCAGCAGCGAGGGTGGGGAGTACAATGAGCAGTTCTTC. This sequence encodes CASSEGGEYNEQFF. The full variable domain, with the rest looked up from reference TRBV9 and TRBJ2-1, is DSGVTQTPKHLITATGQRVTLRCSPRSGDLSVYWYQQSLDQGLQFLIQYYNGEERAKGNILERFSAQQFPDLHSELNLSSLELGDSALYFCASSEGGEYNEQFFGPGTRLTVL.

The genes are TRBV14 and TRBJ1-5; no clear D gene. CDR1 SGHDN and CDR2 FVKESK come from the germline V gene. This CDR3 comprises 13 residues. V lost 0 bases to trimming and J lost 7 bases, with 7 bases between them. This CDR3 reads CASSQDNMQPQHF. In DNA form, the CDR3 reads TGTGCCAGCAGCCAAGATAATATGCAGCCCCAGCATTTT. Full variable domain (missing parts from reference TRBV14 and TRBJ1-5): EAGVTQFPSHSVIEKGQTVTLRCDPISGHDNLYWYRRVMGKEIKFLLHFVKESKQDESGMPNNRFLAERTGGTYSTLKVQPAELEDSGVYFCASSQDNMQPQHFGDGTRLSIL.

This clone was counted once. The CDR3 DNA reads as TGTGCCAGCAGCTTGTGGACTAGCGGGGGAGTAAGCAATGAGCAGTTCTTC. Amino acid sequence: CASSLWTSGGVSNEQFF. The chain is built from TRBV11-3 and TRBJ2-1; the match to TRBD2 covers 13 bases. J gave up 6 bases and V 3 bases, and 8 bases lay outside the gene matches. This CDR3 spans 17 amino acids. Germline loops: CDR1 SGHNT, CDR2 YENEEA.

The chain's CDR3 is CASRDTQETQYF. The CDR3 nucleotides read TGTGCCAGCAGGGACACACAAGAGACCCAGTACTTC. The rearrangement joins TRBV7-6 to TRBJ2-5, with a possible D match to TRBD1 (5 bases). The CDR3 consists of 12 residues. Trimming pared 6 bases from V and 2 bases from J, leaving 7 bases between. Germline V gene data show CDR1 as SGHVS and CDR2 as FNYEAQ.